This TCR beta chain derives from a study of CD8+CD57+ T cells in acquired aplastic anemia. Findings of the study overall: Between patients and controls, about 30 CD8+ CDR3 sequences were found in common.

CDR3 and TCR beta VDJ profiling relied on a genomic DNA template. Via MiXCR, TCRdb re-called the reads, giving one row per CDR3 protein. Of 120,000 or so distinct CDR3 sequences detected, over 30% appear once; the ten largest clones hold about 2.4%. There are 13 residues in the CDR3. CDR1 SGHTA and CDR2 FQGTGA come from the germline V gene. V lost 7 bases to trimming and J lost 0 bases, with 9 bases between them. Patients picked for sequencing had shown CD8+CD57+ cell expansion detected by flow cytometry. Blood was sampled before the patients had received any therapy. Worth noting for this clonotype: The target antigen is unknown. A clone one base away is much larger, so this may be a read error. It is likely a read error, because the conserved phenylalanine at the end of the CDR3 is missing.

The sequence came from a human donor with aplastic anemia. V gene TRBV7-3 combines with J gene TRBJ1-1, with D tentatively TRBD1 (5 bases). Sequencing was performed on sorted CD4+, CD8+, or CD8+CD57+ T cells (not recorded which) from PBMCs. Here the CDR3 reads CASTGTMNTEAFS. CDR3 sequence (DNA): TGTGCCAGCACGGGGACTATGAACACTGAAGCTTTCTCT.